The 8 T cell receptor beta chains given below trace back to one sample, sequenced in a study of OX40 agonist ivuxolimab in advanced cancers. Libraries were built with the immunoSEQ multiplex PCR assay. TCRdb limited this immuneACCESS table to in-frame rearrangements with V and J called. A share of clones is missing; checked studies link under half to unresolved V genes, and the rest is unexplained. Present in this sample are 65,000 to 95,000 clones, less than 95% of which were seen just once. The ten largest account for 9.6% of the sample. The starting material was CD4+ or CD8+ T cells sorted from blood, obtained in a trial of the OX40 agonist ivuxolimab. The receptors stem from an adult with an advanced solid tumor such as melanoma, head and neck, liver or kidney cancer.

The chain joins TRBV14 to TRBJ1-1; D gene unclear. The V end was cut by 6 bases, the J end by 9 bases, with 14 bases between. Per the germline V gene, CDR1 is SGHDN and CDR2 is FVKESK. This CDR3 has 12 residues. The CDR3 region has the DNA TGTGCCAGCAGGTCCTGGACTGGGAAAGCTTTCTTT. Its protein is CASRSWTGKAFF. The full variable domain, its missing parts supplied by reference TRBV14 and TRBJ1-1, is EAGVTQFPSHSVIEKGQTVTLRCDPISGHDNLYWYRRVMGKEIKFLLHFVKESKQDESGMPNNRFLAERTGGTYSTLKVQPAELEDSGVYFCASRSWTGKAFFGQGTRLTVV.

The J gene is TRBJ2-2, the V gene TRBV7-6; D not certain. Germline CDR1 and CDR2: SGHVS and FNYEAQ. The CDR3 has 14 residues. V was trimmed by 1 base and J by 4 bases, leaving 7 bases between them. In DNA, the CDR3 is TGTGCCAGCAGCTTAGGGACCTTCACCGGGGAGCTGTTTTTT. Its translation: CASSLGTFTGELFF.

The gene calls are TRBV28 and TRBJ2-5; D gene ambiguous. The CDR3 consists of 14 residues. Trimming stripped 5 bases from V and 2 bases from J, with 12 bases between. From germline, CDR1 is MDHEN and CDR2 SYDVKM. The CDR3 DNA sequence: TGTGCCAGCAGTCATGAGGACGGGCAAGAGACCCAGTACTTC. It specifies CASSHEDGQETQYF.

The chain combines TRBV11-2 with TRBJ2-7; either TRBD1 or TRBD2 may fit D (5 bases each). V dropped 5 bases and J dropped 5 bases, with 13 bases sitting between them. The V gene's germline CDR1 is SGHAT and CDR2 FQNNGV. This CDR3 is built from 13 residues. In DNA, the CDR3 is TGTGCCAGCAGCCCCCAGGGAGCGCACGAGCAGTACTTC. It codes for CASSPQGAHEQYF.

V and J are TRBV19 and TRBJ2-1; TRBD2 matches at 10 bases. Germline V lookup: CDR1 LNHDA, CDR2 SQIVND (reference sequence). This CDR3 is built from 15 residues. J lost 3 bases, V lost 5 bases, and 4 bases had no gene match. Written as DNA, the CDR3 is TGTGCCAGTAGTCCGGGACTAGCGCACTACAATGAGCAGTTCTTC. Translating gives CASSPGLAHYNEQFF.

V usage is TRBV28 and J usage is TRBJ1-1; a weak D match, TRBD1 (6 bases). V was shortened by 5 bases and J by 3 bases, with 13 bases between the two germline ends. The length of the CDR3 is 14 residues. From germline, CDR1 is MDHEN and CDR2 SYDVKM. DNA of the CDR3: TGTGCCAGCAGTCCCACAGGGTGGGACACTGAAGCTTTCTTT. Encoded protein: CASSPTGWDTEAFF.

J is TRBJ2-7 and V is TRBV5-6, with D perhaps matching TRBD2 (5 bases). The CDR3 is 15 amino acids. V lost 5 bases and J lost 0, with 15 bases in between. The germline V gene encodes CDR1 SGHDT and CDR2 YYEEEE. The CDR3 nucleotides read TGTGCCAGCAGGAGGTGGAGCGGAACCTCCTACGAGCAGTACTTC. It yields the protein CASRRWSGTSYEQYF.

The chain is built from TRBV7-6 and TRBJ2-3; 9 bases fit TRBD2. The germline gives CDR1 SGHVS, CDR2 FNYEAQ. V shed 4 bases and J 4 bases; nucleotides not matched to a gene: 3. The CDR3 extends over 14 amino acids. CDR3 sequence: CASSSRGGPDTQYF. Here the CDR3 DNA reads TGTGCCAGCAGCTCGCGGGGGGGCCCAGATACGCAGTATTTT.